These T cell receptor beta chains were read from a single sample in a study of blood T cells in healthy people across ages. TCRdb analysed the 5' RACE reads with MiXCR anew, one entry per CDR3 protein. The repertoire has about 1,800,000 distinct CDR3 sequences, roughly 30% of them found once; the top ten carry approximately 7.7%. Sequencing was done on a sample of blood. These receptors were collected from a woman in her 30s in good health. Both conserved end residues are part of each CDR3. D genes are given only for firm matches. Where a row states a size, it is once, few, many or the class of an expanded clone; other rows omit it.

j_call d_call v_call clone_size cdr3_aa cdr3_nt
TRBJ1-1 NA TRBV5-1 few CASSRGGWETEAFF TGCGCCAGCTCCAGAGGGGGTTGGGAGACTGAAGCTTTCTTT
TRBJ2-3 TRBD2 TRBV7-9 NA CASSKGAGGPLTDTQYF TGTGCCAGCAGCAAGGGAGCGGGAGGGCCTTTAACAGATACGCAGTATTTT
TRBJ2-7 NA TRBV20-1 NA CSARAVGPYEQYF TGCAGTGCTAGAGCCGTGGGGCCCTACGAGCAGTACTTC
TRBJ1-1 TRBD1 TRBV5-1 few CASSEGGTVGDTEAFF TGCGCCAGCAGCGAAGGGGGGACAGTCGGCGACACTGAAGCTTTCTTT
TRBJ2-7 NA TRBV4-3 many CASSQGQDYEQYF TGCGCCAGCAGCCAAGGACAGGATTACGAGCAGTACTTC
TRBJ2-4 NA TRBV12-3/TRBV12-4 many CASSLQLAKNIQYF TGTGCCAGCAGTTTGCAGCTAGCCAAAAACATTCAGTACTTC
TRBJ2-1 TRBD2 TRBV28 few CATITSGVFVEQFF TGTGCCACCATAACTAGCGGGGTATTTGTTGAGCAGTTCTTC
TRBJ1-5 NA TRBV7-9 NA CASSLGGLDQPQHF TGTGCCAGCAGCTTAGGGGGTTTGGATCAGCCCCAGCATTTT
TRBJ2-3 TRBD1 TRBV7-9 many CASSLYGTGVADTQYF TGTGCCAGCAGCTTATACGGGACAGGGGTTGCAGATACGCAGTATTTT
TRBJ2-5 NA TRBV7-9 NA CASSFFGSETQYF TGTGCCAGCAGCTTTTTTGGCTCGGAGACCCAGTACTTC
TRBJ2-1 NA TRBV7-9 NA CASSLEVRTGEQFF TGTGCCAGCAGCTTAGAAGTCCGTACGGGTGAGCAGTTCTTC
TRBJ2-1 NA TRBV20-1 many CSAFRPSYSFDNEQFF TGCAGTGCCTTCCGCCCATCCTACTCATTCGACAATGAGCAGTTCTTC
TRBJ1-5 NA TRBV20-1 NA CSAGETFNQPQHF TGCAGTGCAGGGGAGACATTTAATCAGCCCCAGCATTTT
TRBJ2-3 NA TRBV3-1 NA CASSQEVVLPDTQYF TGTGCCAGCAGCCAGGAGGTGGTCCTCCCAGATACGCAGTATTTT
TRBJ2-2 TRBD2 TRBV12-3/TRBV12-4 NA CASSGTRGSGELFF TGTGCCAGCAGTGGGACTAGAGGAAGCGGGGAGCTGTTTTTT
TRBJ2-2 NA TRBV6-2/TRBV6-3 NA CASSYGGATGELFF TGTGCCAGCAGTTACGGGGGAGCCACCGGGGAGCTGTTTTTT
TRBJ2-1 TRBD2 TRBV20-1 NA CSARVVGDTSGRFKGQFF TGCAGTGCTAGAGTTGTGGGGGACACTAGCGGGCGATTCAAGGGGCAGTTCTTC
TRBJ1-2 TRBD1 TRBV12-3/TRBV12-4 many CASSRDRTGAYGYTF TGTGCCAGCAGTCGGGACAGGACAGGGGCTTATGGCTACACCTTC
TRBJ2-5 TRBD1 TRBV5-1 few CASSESHRGRFRETQYF TGCGCCAGCAGCGAATCTCACAGGGGGCGGTTCCGAGAGACCCAGTACTTC
TRBJ2-7 NA TRBV5-5 few CASSFLVTSSYEQYF TGTGCCAGCAGCTTTCTGGTCACCTCCTCCTACGAGCAGTACTTC
TRBJ1-6 NA TRBV11-2 many CASGEGLNSPLHF TGTGCCAGCGGGGAGGGATTGAATTCACCCCTCCACTTT
TRBJ1-2 NA TRBV12-3/TRBV12-4 NA CASSNDRYRGYTF TGTGCCAGCAGTAACGACAGGTATAGGGGCTACACCTTC
TRBJ2-7 TRBD2 TRBV20-1 many CSARSGLAGAYEQYF TGCAGTGCTAGATCGGGCCTAGCGGGAGCGTACGAGCAGTACTTC
TRBJ1-1 NA TRBV7-2 once CSSSGSRNTEAFF TGTTCCAGCAGCGGGTCTCGTAACACTGAAGCTTTCTTT
TRBJ2-4 NA TRBV7-9 few CASSSGRNLAKNIQYF TGTGCCAGCAGCTCAGGACGGAACCTAGCCAAAAACATTCAGTACTTC
TRBJ2-1 NA TRBV20-1 NA CSASMVPRANEQFF TGCAGTGCTAGTATGGTTCCCAGGGCGAATGAGCAGTTCTTC
TRBJ1-3 NA TRBV3-1 NA CASSQGGISGNTIYF TGTGCCAGCAGCCAGGGGGGTATCTCTGGAAACACCATATATTTT
TRBJ2-1 TRBD2 TRBV11-2 few CASAVAGGPVEQFF TGTGCCAGCGCGGTAGCGGGGGGGCCGGTTGAGCAGTTCTTC
TRBJ2-7 NA TRBV18 NA CASSLNPQGQREQYF TGTGCCAGCTCATTGAACCCACAGGGCCAGCGCGAGCAGTACTTC
TRBJ2-5 NA TRBV6-4 NA CASSDGLTQYF TGTGCCAGCAGTGACGGTTTGACCCAGTACTTC
TRBJ2-6 NA TRBV12-3/TRBV12-4 few CASIDSTGANVLTF TGTGCCAGCATCGACAGTACTGGGGCCAACGTCCTGACTTTC
TRBJ2-2 NA TRBV9 NA CASSVAAANTGELFF TGTGCCAGCAGCGTAGCAGCGGCGAACACCGGGGAGCTGTTTTTT
TRBJ1-1 NA TRBV9 NA CARLVQGRRYGEAFF TGTGCCAGACTAGTCCAGGGGCGCAGGTACGGTGAAGCTTTCTTT
TRBJ2-3 TRBD2 TRBV7-3 NA CASSYAGTRWGDAQYF TGTGCCAGCAGCTACGCCGGGACTAGATGGGGTGATGCGCAGTATTTT
TRBJ2-7 NA TRBV5-5 NA CASRPFWGDEQYF TGTGCCAGCAGGCCTTTTTGGGGGGACGAGCAGTACTTC
TRBJ2-1 NA TRBV19 NA CASSTSGPEMVNEQFF TGTGCCAGTAGTACTTCAGGACCGGAGATGGTAAATGAGCAGTTCTTC
TRBJ2-1 NA TRBV7-9 NA CATTYWGQGSYNEQFF TGTGCCACCACGTACTGGGGGCAAGGCTCCTACAATGAGCAGTTCTTC
TRBJ2-1 NA TRBV20-1 many CSARDRAEQFF TGCAGTGCTAGAGATCGGGCCGAGCAGTTCTTC
TRBJ2-4 NA TRBV6-2/TRBV6-3 NA CASRRPGAANIQYF TGTGCCAGCAGACGACCGGGAGCGGCAAACATTCAGTACTTC
TRBJ2-7 NA TRBV29-1 few CSVEGTGPYEQYF TGCAGCGTTGAAGGAACAGGTCCCTACGAGCAGTACTTC
TRBJ2-2 TRBD1 TRBV11-3 NA CASADRDRGDSGELFF TGTGCCAGCGCTGACCGGGACAGGGGGGATTCCGGGGAGCTGTTTTTT
TRBJ2-2 NA TRBV7-9 NA CTSSPRWGETGELFF TGTACCAGCAGCCCGCGGTGGGGCGAAACCGGGGAGCTGTTTTTT
TRBJ2-1 TRBD2 TRBV20-1 few CIASSGSSYNEQFF TGCATTGCAAGTAGCGGGAGCTCCTACAATGAGCAGTTCTTC
TRBJ1-5 NA TRBV7-2 few CASSIVRDNQPQHF TGTGCCAGCAGCATCGTGAGGGATAATCAGCCCCAGCATTTT
TRBJ1-1 TRBD1 TRBV29-1 many CSVNRGNTEAFF TGCAGCGTCAACAGGGGGAACACTGAAGCTTTCTTT
TRBJ2-1 NA TRBV7-9 few CASSLSYYNEQFF TGTGCCAGCAGCTTGTCCTACTATAATGAGCAGTTCTTC
TRBJ1-4 NA TRBV5-1 few CASSPRYTGSTNEKLFF TGCGCCAGCAGCCCTAGATACACAGGGAGCACTAATGAAAAACTGTTTTTT
TRBJ1-5 TRBD1 TRBV12-3/TRBV12-4 many CASSTLGQAYGPQHF TGTGCCAGCAGCACCCTGGGACAGGCCTATGGGCCCCAGCATTTT
TRBJ2-7 NA TRBV6-1 NA CASSEAQAGEQYF TGTGCCAGCAGTGAAGCGCAGGCTGGCGAGCAGTACTTC
TRBJ2-2 TRBD2 TRBV11-2 many CASSFRTSGTGERFF TGTGCCAGCAGCTTCAGGACTAGCGGCACCGGGGAGCGGTTTTTT
TRBJ2-2 TRBD1 TRBV11-1 few CASSLGTVPGELFF TGTGCCAGCAGCCTGGGGACAGTCCCCGGGGAGCTGTTTTTT
TRBJ1-3 NA TRBV4-1 NA CASSPGHSGNTIYF TGCGCCAGCAGCCCTGGCCACTCTGGAAACACCATATATTTT
TRBJ2-7 NA TRBV6-5 many CASSQARRYEQYF TGTGCCAGCAGTCAAGCCAGACGGTACGAGCAGTACTTC